These 12 T cell receptor beta chains were all obtained from the same sample, sequenced in a study of control samples from healthy donors and cancer patients. Sequencing used immunoSEQ multiplex PCR; TCRdb keeps in-frame clones, though not all of them. Here the sample spans 100,000 to 150,000 clones, around nine tenths being singletons. The source material was PBMCs. The receptors were sampled from a man aged 45-60 years with head and neck cancer.

The chain joins TRBV5-6 to TRBJ2-1; 11 nucleotides line up with TRBD1. V was clipped by 3 bases and J by 11 bases; unmatched bases: 1. CDR1 and CDR2 from the germline V gene are SGHDT and YYEEEE. CDR3 length equals 12 residues. The CDR3 is CASSSDRGQQFF. The CDR3 DNA follows: TGTGCCAGCAGCTCGGACAGGGGGCAGCAGTTCTTC. Full variable domain (missing parts from reference TRBV5-6 and TRBJ2-1): DAGVTQSPTHLIKTRGQQVTLRCSPKSGHDTVSWYQQALGQGPQFIFQYYEEEERQRGNFPDRFSGHQFPNYSSELNVNALLLGDSALYLCASSSDRGQQFFGPGTRLTVL.

This chain joins TRBV6-5 and TRBJ1-6; a possible D gene is TRBD1 (6 bases). The CDR3 covers 14 residues. Germline V gene sequence: CDR1 MNHEY, CDR2 SVGAGI. V lost 0 bases to trimming and J lost 6 bases, with 6 bases between them. In DNA, the CDR3 is TGTGCCAGCAGTTACTCGGACAGTAATTCACCCCTCCACTTT. It codes for CASSYSDSNSPLHF.

This clone has a single count. J is TRBJ1-1 and V is TRBV2; the D is unclear. V shed 5 bases and J shed 2 bases, with 9 bases lying between them. This CDR3 has 13 residues. CDR1 SNHLY and CDR2 FYNNEI come from the germline V gene. CDR3 residues: CASSLERNTEAFF. As DNA, the CDR3 is TGTGCCAGCAGTTTGGAACGAAACACTGAAGCTTTCTTT.

The J gene is TRBJ2-2, the V gene TRBV7-6; either TRBD1 or TRBD2 may fit D (6 bases each). The V end was cut by 1 base, the J end by 6 bases, with 30 bases between. Germline CDR1 SGHVS, CDR2 FNYEAQ. The CDR3 consists of 21 residues. For the CDR3, the DNA is TGTGCCAGCAGCTTAGATATAGGAGGGATGGACAGAAGAGCTTATGCCGGGGAGCTGTTTTTT. Its translation is CASSLDIGGMDRRAYAGELFF.

This clone was counted a single time. V usage is TRBV5-1 and J usage is TRBJ2-5, with a possible D match to TRBD2 (5 bases). The CDR3 totals 14 residues. Germline CDR1 SGHRS, CDR2 YFSETQ. The V and J ends lost 0 bases and 5 bases respectively, with 11 bases between them. Here the CDR3 reads CASSLASPGETQYF. CDR3 nucleotides: TGCGCCAGCAGCTTGGCTTCGCCGGGGGAGACCCAGTACTTC.

The V and J genes are TRBV18 and TRBJ2-1, with 14 bases aligning to TRBD2. The junction had 3 bases not matched to a gene; V was cut back by 3 bases and J by 8 bases. CDR1 and CDR2 from the germline V gene are KGHSH and LQKENI. The CDR3 covers 15 residues. The CDR3 is CASSPGTSGSYEQFF. DNA of the CDR3: TGTGCCAGCTCACCCGGGACTAGCGGGAGCTATGAGCAGTTCTTC.

The chain employs TRBV2 and TRBJ2-1; D is possibly TRBD1 or TRBD2 (6 bases each). The germline V gene has CDR1 SNHLY and CDR2 FYNNEI. There are 14 residues in the CDR3. V was trimmed by 5 bases and J by 4 bases, leaving 12 bases between them. The CDR3 region is CASSMEGVYNEQFF. The CDR3 bases are TGTGCCAGCAGTATGGAGGGGGTGTACAATGAGCAGTTCTTC.

The rearrangement links TRBV28 to TRBJ2-1; either TRBD1 or TRBD2 may fit D (5 bases each). The CDR3 covers 15 residues. Trimming took off 5 bases at V and 2 bases at J, with 13 bases between the two ends. The germline V gene encodes CDR1 MDHEN and CDR2 SYDVKM. Here the CDR3 reads CASSTGTATYNEQFF. DNA for the CDR3: TGTGCCAGCAGTACCGGGACGGCCACCTACAATGAGCAGTTCTTC.

This clone was seen at least ten times. The chain employs TRBV24-1 and TRBJ2-3, with D possibly being TRBD2 (6 bases). Trimming removed 11 bases from V and 5 bases from J, with 22 bases in between. This CDR3 has 15 amino acids. In germline, CDR1 is KGHDR, CDR2 SFDVKD. The CDR3 sequence: CAKYSAGKCGDTQYF. The CDR3, as DNA: TGTGCCAAATACAGCGCGGGAAAATGTGGAGATACGCAGTATTTT.

The V call is TRBV5-1, the J call TRBJ2-1; 15 bases match TRBD2. Germline V gives CDR1 SGHRS, CDR2 YFSETQ. Trimming at V came to 4 bases and at J to 0 bases, leaving 5 bases not matched to a gene. There are 18 residues in the CDR3. In DNA, the CDR3 is TGCGCCAGCAGCCGCGGGGGACTAGCGGGGGGCTCCTACAATGAGCAGTTCTTC. Translating gives CASSRGGLAGGSYNEQFF.

V gene TRBV30 combines with J gene TRBJ2-1; the D gene is possibly TRBD2 (6 bases). This CDR3 spans 15 amino acids. V was pared by 4 bases and J by 1 base, with 14 bases between. Germline lookup yields CDR1 GTSNPN and CDR2 SVGIG (reference sequence). The CDR3 region is CAWMPSDRSYNEQFF. The DNA for the CDR3 is TGTGCCTGGATGCCTAGCGATAGGTCCTACAATGAGCAGTTCTTC. The full variable domain, with the rest looked up from reference TRBV30 and TRBJ2-1, is SQTIHQWPATLVQPVGSPLSLECTVEGTSNPNLYWYRQAAGRGLQLLFYSVGIGQISSEVPQNLSASRPQDRQFILSSKKLLLSDSGFYLCAWMPSDRSYNEQFFGPGTRLTVL.

This chain joins TRBV20-1 and TRBJ1-5, with unresolved D. This CDR3 has 14 amino acids. The V gene lost 3 bases and the J gene lost 2 bases, with 11 bases spanning the gap. The V gene's germline CDR1 is DFQATT and CDR2 SNEGSKA (reference sequence). CDR3 sequence reads: CSASLGLGNQPQHF. As DNA, the CDR3 is TGCAGTGCTAGTCTGGGCTTGGGCAATCAGCCCCAGCATTTT.